This TCR beta chain was retrieved from a study of tumor-infiltrating lymphocytes in primary liver carcinoma. Study background: Primary liver carcinoma in the patients was surgically resected.

A constant-region primer primed TCR beta cDNA synthesis from 400 to 550 ng of total RNA. The TCR beta library was amplified through three nested multiplex PCR rounds in a modified ARM-PCR procedure. TRBV1-TRBV30 forward primers paired with a C-beta reverse primer drove the first two PCR rounds, about 10 cycles each. A single record per CDR3 protein comes from TCRdb applying MiXCR to the multiplex PCR reads. The sample contains around 330,000 distinct CDR3 sequences, around three fifths of which appear only once. There are 14 residues in the CDR3. Germline-derived CDR1 and CDR2 are LGHNA and YNFKEQ. To note about this clonotype: The junction does not match germline at one end; this may be a read error.

Both blood RNA, taken from unsorted whole blood, and germline DNA were extracted. There were only treatment-naive patients, all with chronic HBV infection. Preoperatively, peripheral blood was drawn, four milliliters in total. The specimen sequenced was peripheral blood. The source of this sequence is a woman aged 25 to 45 with primary liver carcinoma and hepatitis B virus infection. The V call is TRBV4-2, the J call TRBJ2-1, with TRBD2 identical over 9 bases. CDR3 bases: TGTGCCAGCAACCAAGTAGCGGGAGCAGGTGAGCAGTTCTTC. It encodes CASNQVAGAGEQFF.